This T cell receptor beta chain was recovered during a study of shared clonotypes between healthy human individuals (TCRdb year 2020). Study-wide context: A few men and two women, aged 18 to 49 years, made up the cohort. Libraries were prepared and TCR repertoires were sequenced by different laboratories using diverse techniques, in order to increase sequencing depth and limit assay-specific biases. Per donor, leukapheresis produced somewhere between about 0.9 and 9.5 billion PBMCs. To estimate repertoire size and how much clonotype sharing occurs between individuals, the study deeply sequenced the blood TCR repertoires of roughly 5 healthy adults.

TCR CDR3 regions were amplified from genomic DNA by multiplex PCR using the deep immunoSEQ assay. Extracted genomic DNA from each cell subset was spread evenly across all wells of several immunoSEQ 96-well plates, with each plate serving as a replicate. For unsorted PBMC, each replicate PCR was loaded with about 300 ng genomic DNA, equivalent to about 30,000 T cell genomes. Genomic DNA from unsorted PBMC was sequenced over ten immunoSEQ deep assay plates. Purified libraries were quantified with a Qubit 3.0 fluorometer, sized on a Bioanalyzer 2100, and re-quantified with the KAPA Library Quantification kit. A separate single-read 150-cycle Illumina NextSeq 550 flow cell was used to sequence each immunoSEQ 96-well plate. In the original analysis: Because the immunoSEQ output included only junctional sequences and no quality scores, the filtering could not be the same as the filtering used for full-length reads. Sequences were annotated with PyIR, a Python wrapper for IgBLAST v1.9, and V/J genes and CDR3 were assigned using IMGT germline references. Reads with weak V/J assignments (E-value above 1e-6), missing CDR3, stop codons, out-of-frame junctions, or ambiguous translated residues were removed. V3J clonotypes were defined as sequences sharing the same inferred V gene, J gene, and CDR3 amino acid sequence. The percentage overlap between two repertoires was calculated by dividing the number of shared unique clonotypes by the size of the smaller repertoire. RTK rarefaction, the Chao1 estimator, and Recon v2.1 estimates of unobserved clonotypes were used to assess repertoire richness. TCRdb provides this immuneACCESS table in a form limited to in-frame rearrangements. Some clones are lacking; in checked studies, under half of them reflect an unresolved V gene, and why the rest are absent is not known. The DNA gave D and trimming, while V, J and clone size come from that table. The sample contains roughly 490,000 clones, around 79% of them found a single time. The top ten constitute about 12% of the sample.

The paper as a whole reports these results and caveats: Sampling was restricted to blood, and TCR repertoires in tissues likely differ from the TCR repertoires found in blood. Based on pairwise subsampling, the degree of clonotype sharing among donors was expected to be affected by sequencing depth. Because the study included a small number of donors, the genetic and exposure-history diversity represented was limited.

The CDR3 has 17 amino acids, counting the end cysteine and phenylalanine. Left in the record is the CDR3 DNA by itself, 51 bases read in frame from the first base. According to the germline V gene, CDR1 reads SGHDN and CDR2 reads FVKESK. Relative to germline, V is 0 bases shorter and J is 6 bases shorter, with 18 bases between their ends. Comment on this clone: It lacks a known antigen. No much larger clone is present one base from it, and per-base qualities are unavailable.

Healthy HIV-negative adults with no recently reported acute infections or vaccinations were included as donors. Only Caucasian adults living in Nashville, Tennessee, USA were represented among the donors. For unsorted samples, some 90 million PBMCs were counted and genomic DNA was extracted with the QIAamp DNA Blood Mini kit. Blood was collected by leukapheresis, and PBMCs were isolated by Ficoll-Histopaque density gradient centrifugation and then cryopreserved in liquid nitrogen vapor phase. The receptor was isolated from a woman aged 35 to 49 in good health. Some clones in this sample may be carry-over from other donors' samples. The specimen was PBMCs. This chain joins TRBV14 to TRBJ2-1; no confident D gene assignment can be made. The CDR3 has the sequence CASSQDRAPSTLNEQFF. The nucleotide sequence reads TGTGCCAGCAGCCAAGATCGGGCGCCCTCGACCCTCAATGAGCAGTTCTTC.